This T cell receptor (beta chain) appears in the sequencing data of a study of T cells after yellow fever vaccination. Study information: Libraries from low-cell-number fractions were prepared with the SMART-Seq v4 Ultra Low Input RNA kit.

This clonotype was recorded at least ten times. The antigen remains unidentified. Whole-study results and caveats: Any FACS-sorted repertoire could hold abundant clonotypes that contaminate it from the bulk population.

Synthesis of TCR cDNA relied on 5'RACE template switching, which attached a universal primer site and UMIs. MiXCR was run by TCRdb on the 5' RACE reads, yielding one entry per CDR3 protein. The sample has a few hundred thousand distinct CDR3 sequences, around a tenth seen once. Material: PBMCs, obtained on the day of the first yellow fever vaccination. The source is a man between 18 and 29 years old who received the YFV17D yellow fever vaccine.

The DNA for the CDR3 is TGTGCCAGCCGGGTCGGGACGGGCTTGGAGCAGTACTTC. Its protein product is CASRVGTGLEQYF. The chain uses TRBV6-6 and TRBJ2-7; D could derive from TRBD1 or TRBD2 (5 bases each). The germline V gene has CDR1 MNHNY and CDR2 SVGAGI (reference sequence). CDR3 size: 13 residues. V was trimmed by 8 bases and J by 7 bases, leaving 18 bases between them.